The clone carrying this T cell receptor (beta chain) appeared many times. The sample originates from a study of T cells in Graves' hyperthyroidism and ophthalmopathy. CDR3 length: 13 amino acids. Trimming cost V 3 bases and J 5 bases, with 8 bases left between them. Amplification of TCR beta CDR3 regions was performed using RNA transcripts as template. The TCR CDR3 was amplified in a first-round RT-PCR using the HTBI primer set. TCRdb re-analysed the multiplex PCR reads in MiXCR, keeping a single row per CDR3 protein. The table records roughly 740,000 distinct CDR3 sequences, about a sixth of them present only once.

The sample consisted of blood. This rearrangement joins TRBV12-3 or TRBV12-4 to TRBJ2-1; D is uncertain. This TCR was recovered from a man younger than 30 with Graves' hyperthyroidism. The CDR3 spells CASSFQVHNEQFF. CDR3 coding DNA: TGTGCCAGCAGTTTCCAGGTACACAATGAGCAGTTCTTC.